Below are 21 T cell receptor beta chains sequenced from a single sample in a study of blood T cells in healthy people across ages. The authors ran a second PCR of about 6 to 11 cycles using a sample-barcoded 5' primer and a J-beta primer mix. TCRdb passed the 5' RACE reads through MiXCR, listing each CDR3 protein once. The sample holds 850,000 or so distinct CDR3 sequences, 25% to 35% seen once. The sequenced sample consisted of blood. These receptors were taken from an elderly woman in good health.

Of note for this clonotype: A much larger clone is a single base away; this may be a read error. V is TRBV6-5 and J is TRBJ2-6; tentatively, D is TRBD2 (7 bases). This CDR3 has 16 amino acids. Germline assignment: CDR1 MNHEY and CDR2 SVGAGI. CDR3 amino acids: CASRLGGASGANVRTF. The CDR3 DNA sequence: TGTGCCAGCAGACTAGGGGGGGCCTCTGGGGCCAACGTCCGGACTTTC.

This clonotype occurred once. Since a much larger clone is just one base distant, this may be a read error. This chain uses TRBV7-9 with TRBJ1-1, with D unclear. Looked up from germline, CDR1 is SEHNR and CDR2 is FQNEAQ (reference sequence). There are 11 residues in the CDR3. CDR3 sequence reads: CAGSFHTEAFF. The CDR3 DNA follows: TGTGCCGGCAGCTTCCACACTGAAGCTTTCTTT.

This clonotype occurred a few times. With a much larger clone just one base away, this may be a read error. CDR3 sequence: CVSSPGQNDGYTF. The CDR3 region has the DNA TGTGTCAGCAGCCCGGGACAGAACGATGGCTACACCTTC. The chain carries TRBV4-2 and TRBJ1-2; 7 bases fit TRBD1. The germline gives CDR1 LGHNA, CDR2 YNFKEQ. The CDR3 is 13 residues long.

This clonotype was detected only a few times. This sequence joins TRBV7-8 and TRBJ2-6; no clear D. CDR3 length: 17 amino acids. The germline gives CDR1 SGHVS, CDR2 FQNEAQ. Trimming removed 5 bases from V and 0 bases from J, with 14 bases in between. The CDR3 region is CASSPGLVNSGANVLTF. The DNA for the CDR3 is TGTGCCAGCAGCCCAGGTTTGGTGAACTCTGGGGCCAACGTCCTGACTTTC.

The chain carries TRBV20-1 and TRBJ1-2; TRBD1 matches 7 bases. V lost 3 bases, J lost 8 bases, and 15 bases stayed unmatched. There are 15 residues in the CDR3. Germline CDR1 is DFQATT and CDR2 is SNEGSKA (reference sequence). The CDR3 region is CSASPLDRVTWGYTF. The CDR3 DNA sequence: TGCAGTGCTAGCCCACTCGACAGGGTGACGTGGGGCTACACCTTC.

This clonotype was found a few times. This sequence joins TRBV11-3 and TRBJ2-3; possibly TRBD1 or TRBD2 for D (5 bases each). Trimming took off 5 bases at V and 2 bases at J, with 17 bases between the two ends. This CDR3 contains 16 residues. CDR1 SGHNT and CDR2 YENEEA come from the germline V gene. The CDR3 DNA reads as TGTGCCAGCAGCCCCGGCCTGGGACGGCACACAGATACGCAGTATTTT. Translation: CASSPGLGRHTDTQYF.

This clonotype occurred a few times. A read error may explain this, as a much larger clone is one base away. The V and J genes are TRBV7-9 and TRBJ2-1, with TRBD1 identical over 8 bases. Losses at the gene ends were 1 base for V and 8 bases for J; bases not matched to a gene: 4. The CDR3 has 14 amino acids. Germline V gives CDR1 SEHNR, CDR2 FQNEAQ (reference sequence). CDR3 coding DNA: TGTGCCAGCAGCTTAGACAGGGGGAGCTATGAGCAGTTCTTC. It yields the protein CASSLDRGSYEQFF. The whole variable domain, filled in from reference TRBV7-9 and TRBJ2-1, reads DTGVSQNPRHKITKRGQNVTFRCDPISEHNRLYWYRQTLGQGPEFLTYFQNEAQLEKSRLLSDRFSAERPKGSFSTLEIQRTEQGDSAMYLCASSLDRGSYEQFFGPGTRLTVL.

J is TRBJ2-3 and V is TRBV7-9; D is uncertain. Trimming took 5 bases from V and 0 from J, leaving 18 bases between them. CDR3 size: 17 residues. The germline V gene encodes CDR1 SEHNR and CDR2 FQNEAQ (reference sequence). The CDR3 here is CASSLNRVVSSTDTQYF. Here the CDR3 DNA reads TGTGCCAGCAGCCTAAATCGGGTCGTCTCTAGCACAGATACGCAGTATTTT.

This clonotype was recorded many times. This rearrangement joins TRBV6-6 to TRBJ2-4, with a tentative D call TRBD2 (6 bases). Trimming cost V 5 bases and J 6 bases, with 17 bases left between them. CDR1 is MNHNY, CDR2 SVGAGI, per germline (reference sequence). CDR3 length: 15 residues. The CDR3 loop reads CASSLGTDYGNIQYF. CDR3 in DNA: TGTGCCAGCAGTCTGGGGACTGATTATGGAAACATTCAGTACTTC.

This clonotype was seen at least ten times. The gene calls are TRBV5-5 and TRBJ1-6; D possibly corresponds to TRBD1 (6 bases). Germline CDR1 SGHKS, CDR2 YYEKEE (reference sequence). The CDR3 sequence is 14 residues long. Trimming removed 4 bases from V and 6 bases from J, with 11 bases in between. The CDR3 is CASSPRGPNSPLHF. The DNA of the CDR3 is TGTGCCAGCAGCCCCAGGGGCCCTAATTCACCCCTCCACTTT.

The sample holds a few counts of this clonotype. With a much larger clone just one base away, this may be a read error. The rearrangement uses TRBV6-5 and TRBJ2-5; the D gene is possibly TRBD1 (6 bases). Germline V CDR1 and CDR2: MNHEY, SVGAGI. This CDR3 contains 15 residues. The V end was cut by 0 bases, the J end by 4 bases, with 12 bases between. The CDR3 region has the DNA TGTGCCAGCAGTTACTCGCCAGGGGTCGGAGAGACCCAGTACTTC. It specifies CASSYSPGVGETQYF.

This clonotype was counted ten times or more. The V call is TRBV20-1, the J call TRBJ2-5; the D is unclear. V was shortened by 7 bases and J by 4 bases, with 7 bases between the two germline ends. Looked up from germline, CDR1 is DFQATT and CDR2 is SNEGSKA (reference sequence). This CDR3 is built from 10 residues. As DNA, the CDR3 is TGCAGTGTCCGACGAGAGACCCAGTACTTC. Encoded protein: CSVRRETQYF.

In its sample, this clonotype was seen many times. This sequence joins TRBV7-9 and TRBJ2-7; 7 bases map to TRBD1. Unmatched junction bases numbered 6, after V lost 4 bases and J lost 0 bases. This CDR3 has 15 residues. The V gene's germline CDR1 is SEHNR and CDR2 FQNEAQ (reference sequence). CDR3 sequence reads: CASSSTTGTSYEQYF. The DNA for the CDR3 is TGTGCCAGCAGCTCGACGACAGGGACCTCCTACGAGCAGTACTTC. Based on the CDR3 plus reference TRBV7-9 and TRBJ2-7, the full variable domain is DTGVSQNPRHKITKRGQNVTFRCDPISEHNRLYWYRQTLGQGPEFLTYFQNEAQLEKSRLLSDRFSAERPKGSFSTLEIQRTEQGDSAMYLCASSSTTGTSYEQYFGPGTRLTVT.

Comments on this clonotype: The junction differs from germline at one of its ends, possibly a read error. The chain combines TRBV7-2 with TRBJ1-2, with D uncertain. The CDR3 runs 15 residues. Per germline, CDR1 SGHTA and CDR2 FQGNSA. CDR3 protein: CASGLAGKKNYGYTF. In DNA, the CDR3 is TGTGCCAGCGGCTTAGCGGGGAAGAAAAACTATGGCTACACCTTC.

This clonotype was detected a few times. A much larger clone lies a single base off, so this may be a read error. The chain employs TRBV12-3 or TRBV12-4 and TRBJ2-7; D is ambiguous. This CDR3 has 12 residues. Trimming removed 5 bases at V and 6 bases at J, with 11 bases between. This chain's CDR3 is CASSANWGEQYF. In nucleotides, the CDR3 is TGTGCCAGCAGTGCGAACTGGGGCGAGCAGTACTTC.

This clonotype appeared a few times. This chain connects TRBV5-1 to TRBJ1-6, with 9 positions matching TRBD1. Trimming at V came to 7 bases and at J to 10 bases, leaving 15 bases not matched to a gene. The CDR3 covers 16 residues. Germline V gene lookup returns CDR1 SGHRS and CDR2 YFSETQ. CDR3 nucleotide sequence: TGCGCCAGCGCCATAGATTCCGGGACAGGGCGATCACCCCTCCACTTT. It yields the protein CASAIDSGTGRSPLHF.

About this clonotype itself: This is likely a read error, given that the CDR3 carries no conserved phenylalanine or tryptophan at its end. This chain connects TRBV3-1 to TRBJ2-4; TRBD2 agrees at 10 bases. CDR1 is LGHDT and CDR2 is YNNKEL in the germline V gene (reference sequence). J gave up 5 bases and V 0 bases, and 4 bases lay outside the gene matches. This CDR3 contains 16 residues. CDR3: CASSQDRLAGENIQYC. The CDR3 DNA sequence: TGTGCCAGCAGCCAAGATCGGCTAGCGGGGGAAAACATTCAGTACTGC.

This clonotype was counted a single time. The chain has TRBV9 and TRBJ2-3; 11 bases agree with TRBD2. The germline CDR1 and CDR2 sequences are SGDLS and YYNGEE. The CDR3 contains 17 residues. V was clipped by 0 bases and J by 4 bases; unmatched bases: 7. CDR3 nucleotide sequence: TGTGCCAGCAGCGTAGATGTAGCGGGGGGGCCGGCAGATACGCAGTATTTT. The encoded protein is CASSVDVAGGPADTQYF.

About this clonotype itself: Just one base apart from a much larger clone, this may be a read error. The rearrangement uses TRBV6-5 and TRBJ2-5, with D possibly matching TRBD1 (5 bases). Germline loops: CDR1 MNHEY, CDR2 SVGAGI. The CDR3 contains 15 residues. CDR3 nucleotides: TGTGCCAGCAGTTACGGGATAACAGGCCAAGAGACCCGGTACTTC. Its translation: CASSYGITGQETRYF.

This clonotype was detected only a few times. The chain uses TRBV12-3 or TRBV12-4 and TRBJ1-4; D is perhaps TRBD1 (6 bases). The CDR3 spans 14 residues. Trimming removed 3 bases at V and 7 bases at J, with 12 bases between. As DNA, the CDR3 is TGTGCCAGCAGTTTCGGGTGGGGGCGTGAAAAACTGTTTTTT. It codes for CASSFGWGREKLFF.

V and J are TRBV20-1 and TRBJ2-6; D remains unclear. CDR1 DFQATT and CDR2 SNEGSKA come from the germline V gene (reference sequence). This CDR3 has 14 residues. V lost 5 bases to trimming and J lost 2 bases, with 10 bases between them. DNA for the CDR3: TGCAGTGCTGAACCCGAGACTGGGGCCAACGTCCTGACTTTC. Protein sequence: CSAEPETGANVLTF.